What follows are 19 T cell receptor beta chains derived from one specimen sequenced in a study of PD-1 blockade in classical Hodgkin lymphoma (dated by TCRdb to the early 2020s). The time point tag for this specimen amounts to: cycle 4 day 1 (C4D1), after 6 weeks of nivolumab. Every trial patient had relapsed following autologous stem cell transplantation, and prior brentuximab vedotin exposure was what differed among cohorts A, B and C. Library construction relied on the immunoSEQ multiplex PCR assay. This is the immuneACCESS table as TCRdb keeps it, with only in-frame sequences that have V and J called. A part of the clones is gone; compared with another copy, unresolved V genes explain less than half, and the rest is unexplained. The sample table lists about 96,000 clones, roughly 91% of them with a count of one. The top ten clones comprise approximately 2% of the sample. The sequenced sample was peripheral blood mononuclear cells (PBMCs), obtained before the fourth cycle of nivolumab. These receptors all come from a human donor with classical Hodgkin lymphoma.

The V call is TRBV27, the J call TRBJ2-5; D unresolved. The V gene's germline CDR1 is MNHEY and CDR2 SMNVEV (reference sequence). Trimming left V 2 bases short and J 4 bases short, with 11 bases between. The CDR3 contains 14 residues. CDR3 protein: CASSLDGLRETQYF. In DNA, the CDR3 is TGTGCCAGCAGTTTAGACGGTTTACGAGAGACCCAGTACTTC.

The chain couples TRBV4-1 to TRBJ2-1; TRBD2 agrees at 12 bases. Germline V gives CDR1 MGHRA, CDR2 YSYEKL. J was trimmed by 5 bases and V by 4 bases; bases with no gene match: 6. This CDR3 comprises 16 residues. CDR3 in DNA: TGCGCCAGCAGCCTAGCCGGACTAGCGGGAAACAATGAGCAGTTCTTC. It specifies CASSLAGLAGNNEQFF.

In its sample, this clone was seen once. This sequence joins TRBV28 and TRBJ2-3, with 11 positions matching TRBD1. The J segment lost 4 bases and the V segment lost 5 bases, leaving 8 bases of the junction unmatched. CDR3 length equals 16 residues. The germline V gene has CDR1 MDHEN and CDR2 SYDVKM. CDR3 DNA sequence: TGTGCCAGCAGTCCCCTCCCGGGACAGGGGGCAGATACGCAGTATTTT. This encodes CASSPLPGQGADTQYF. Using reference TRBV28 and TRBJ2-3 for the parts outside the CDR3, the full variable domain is DVKVTQSSRYLVKRTGEKVFLECVQDMDHENMFWYRQDPGLGLRLIYFSYDVKMKEKGDIPEGYSVSREKKERFSLILESASTNQTSMYLCASSPLPGQGADTQYFGPGTRLTVL.

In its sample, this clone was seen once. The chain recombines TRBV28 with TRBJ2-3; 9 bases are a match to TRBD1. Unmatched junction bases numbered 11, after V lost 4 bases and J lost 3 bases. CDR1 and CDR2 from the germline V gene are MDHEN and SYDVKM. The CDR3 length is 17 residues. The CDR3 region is CASSSSPGTGMTDTQYF. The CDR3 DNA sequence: TGTGCCAGCAGTTCCTCACCCGGGACAGGGATGACAGATACGCAGTATTTT. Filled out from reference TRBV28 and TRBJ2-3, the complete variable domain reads DVKVTQSSRYLVKRTGEKVFLECVQDMDHENMFWYRQDPGLGLRLIYFSYDVKMKEKGDIPEGYSVSREKKERFSLILESASTNQTSMYLCASSSSPGTGMTDTQYFGPGTRLTVL.

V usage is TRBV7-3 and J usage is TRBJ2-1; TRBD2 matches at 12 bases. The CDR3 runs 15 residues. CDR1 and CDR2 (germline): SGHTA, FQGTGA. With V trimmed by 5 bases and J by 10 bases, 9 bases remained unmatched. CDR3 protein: CASSPGTSGLEEQFF. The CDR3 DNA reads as TGTGCCAGCAGCCCCGGGACTAGCGGGTTGGAAGAGCAGTTCTTC. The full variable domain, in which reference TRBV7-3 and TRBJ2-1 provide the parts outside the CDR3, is GAGVSQTPSNKVTEKGKYVELRCDPISGHTALYWYRQSLGQGPEFLIYFQGTGAADDSGLPNDRFFAVRPEGSVSTLKIQRTERGDSAVYLCASSPGTSGLEEQFFGPGTRLTVL.

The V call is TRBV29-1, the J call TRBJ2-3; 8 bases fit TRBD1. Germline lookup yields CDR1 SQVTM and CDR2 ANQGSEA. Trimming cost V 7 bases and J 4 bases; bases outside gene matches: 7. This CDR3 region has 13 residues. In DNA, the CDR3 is TGCAGCGGAACAGGGGGTGTGGCAGATACGCAGTATTTT. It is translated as CSGTGGVADTQYF.

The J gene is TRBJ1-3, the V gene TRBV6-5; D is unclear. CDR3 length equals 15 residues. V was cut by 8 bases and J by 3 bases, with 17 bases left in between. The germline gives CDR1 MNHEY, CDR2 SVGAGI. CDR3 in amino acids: CASGSLKFGGNTIYF. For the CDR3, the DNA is TGTGCCAGCGGCAGTCTAAAGTTCGGTGGAAACACCATATATTTT.

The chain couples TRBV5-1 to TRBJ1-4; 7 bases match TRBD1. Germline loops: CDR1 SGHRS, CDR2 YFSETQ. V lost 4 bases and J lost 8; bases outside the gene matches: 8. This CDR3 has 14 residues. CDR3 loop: CASSNDRAGEKLFF. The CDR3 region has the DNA TGCGCCAGCAGCAACGACAGGGCCGGGGAAAAACTGTTTTTT.

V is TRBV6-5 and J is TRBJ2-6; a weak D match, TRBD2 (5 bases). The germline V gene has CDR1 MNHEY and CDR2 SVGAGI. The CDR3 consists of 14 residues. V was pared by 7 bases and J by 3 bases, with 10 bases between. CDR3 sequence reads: CASKTGFGANVLTF. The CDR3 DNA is TGTGCCAGCAAAACGGGGTTTGGGGCCAACGTCCTGACTTTC.

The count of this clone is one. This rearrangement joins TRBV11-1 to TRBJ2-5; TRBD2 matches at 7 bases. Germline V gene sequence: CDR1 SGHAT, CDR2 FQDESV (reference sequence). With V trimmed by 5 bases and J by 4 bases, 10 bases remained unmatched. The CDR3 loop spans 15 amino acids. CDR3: CASSLRSGTGETQYF. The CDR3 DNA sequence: TGTGCCAGCAGCCTGCGCAGCGGGACGGGAGAGACCCAGTACTTC.

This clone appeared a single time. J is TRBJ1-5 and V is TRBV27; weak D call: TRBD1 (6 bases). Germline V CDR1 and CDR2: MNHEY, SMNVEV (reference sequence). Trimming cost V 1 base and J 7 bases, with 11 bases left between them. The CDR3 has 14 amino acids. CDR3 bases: TGTGCCAGCAGTTTATGGGGGGCGGCCCAGCCCCAGCATTTT. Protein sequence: CASSLWGAAQPQHF.

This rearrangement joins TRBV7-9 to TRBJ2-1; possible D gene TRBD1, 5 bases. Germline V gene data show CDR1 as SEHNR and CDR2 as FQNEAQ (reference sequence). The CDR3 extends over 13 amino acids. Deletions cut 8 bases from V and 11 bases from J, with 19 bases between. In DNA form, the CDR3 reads TGTGCCAGCGCCCGAGGACACTGGGCTCAGCAGTTCTTC. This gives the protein CASARGHWAQQFF.

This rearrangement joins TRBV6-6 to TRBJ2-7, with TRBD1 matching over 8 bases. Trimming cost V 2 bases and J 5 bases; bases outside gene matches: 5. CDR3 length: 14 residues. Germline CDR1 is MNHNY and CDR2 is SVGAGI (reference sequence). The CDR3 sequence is CASSYVQGANEQYF. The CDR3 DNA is TGTGCCAGCAGTTACGTCCAGGGGGCAAACGAGCAGTACTTC.

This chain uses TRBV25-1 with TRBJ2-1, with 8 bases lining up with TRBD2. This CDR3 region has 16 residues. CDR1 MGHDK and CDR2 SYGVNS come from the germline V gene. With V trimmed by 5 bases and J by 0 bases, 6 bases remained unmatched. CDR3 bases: TGTGCCAGCAGTCCGGGGGGGTCTGTCTCCTACAATGAGCAGTTCTTC. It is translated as CASSPGGSVSYNEQFF.

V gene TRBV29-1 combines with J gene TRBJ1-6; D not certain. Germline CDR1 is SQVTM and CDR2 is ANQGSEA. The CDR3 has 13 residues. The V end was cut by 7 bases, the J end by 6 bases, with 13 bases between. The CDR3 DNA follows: TGCAGCGCCAGGACGGCGGGTAATTCACCCCTCCACTTT. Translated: CSARTAGNSPLHF.

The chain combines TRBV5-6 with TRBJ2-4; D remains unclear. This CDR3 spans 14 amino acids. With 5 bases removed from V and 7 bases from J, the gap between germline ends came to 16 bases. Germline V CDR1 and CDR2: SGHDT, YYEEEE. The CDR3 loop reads CASRHQVGWNIQYF. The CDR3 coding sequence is TGTGCCAGCAGACATCAAGTAGGGTGGAACATTCAGTACTTC.

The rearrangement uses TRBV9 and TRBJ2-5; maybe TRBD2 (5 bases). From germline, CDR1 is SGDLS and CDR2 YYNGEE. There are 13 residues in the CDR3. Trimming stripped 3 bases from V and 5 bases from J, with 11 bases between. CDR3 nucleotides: TGTGCCAGCAGCGCCAATGGGGAGGAGACCCAGTACTTC. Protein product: CASSANGEETQYF.

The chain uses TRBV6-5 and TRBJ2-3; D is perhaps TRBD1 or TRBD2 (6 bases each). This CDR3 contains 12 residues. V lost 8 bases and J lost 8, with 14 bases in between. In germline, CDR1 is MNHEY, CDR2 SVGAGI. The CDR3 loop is CASSQGGGTQYF. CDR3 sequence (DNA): TGTGCCAGCTCACAAGGAGGGGGTACGCAGTATTTT.

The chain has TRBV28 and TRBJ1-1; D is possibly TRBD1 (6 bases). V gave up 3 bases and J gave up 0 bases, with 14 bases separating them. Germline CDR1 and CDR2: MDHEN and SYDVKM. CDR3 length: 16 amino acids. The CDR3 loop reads CASSFGGGPVNTEAFF. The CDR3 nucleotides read TGTGCCAGCAGTTTCGGCGGGGGGCCCGTGAACACTGAAGCTTTCTTT.